This TCR beta chain derives from a study of CD8 T cells in Susac syndrome. Germline CDR1 is SNHLY and CDR2 is FYNNEI. This CDR3 has 14 residues. Trimming stripped 1 base from V and 4 bases from J, with 10 bases between. FACS enriched CD8+ TEMRA cells, while bulk CD8+ and CD4+ were negatively isolated. Random hexamers were used to reverse transcribe an amount of about 0.45 to 1 ug RNA. TCR beta CDR3 was amplified by immunoSEQ multiplex PCR. This amplification extended across 54 Vbeta and 13 Jbeta segments. MiXCR was run by TCRdb on the immunoSEQ multiplex PCR reads, yielding one entry per CDR3 protein. The sample yields roughly 190,000 distinct CDR3 sequences, 93% seen once.

This clonotype was sampled from a human donor in good health. The V call is TRBV2, the J call TRBJ1-2, with unresolved D. Sequences were obtained from CD4+ T cells from PBMCs. The DNA of the CDR3 is TGTGCCAGCAGTGAAGGGCTAGGTACCTATGGCTACACCTTC. It encodes CASSEGLGTYGYTF.